This TCR beta chain emerged from a study of blood T cell repertoires in COVID-19. For the study at large: The study drew acute and convalescent COVID-19 samples from the United States, Italy and Spain. Nucleic acid was either cDNA or gDNA, and it came from T cells, B-cell-depleted T cells, or PBMCs.

Original data processing: Reference gene primers were amplified, and this amplification served to estimate nucleated cell counts. Sequencing was performed with immunoSEQ multiplex PCR; in TCRdb, only in-frame clones are kept and a portion is missing. The V and J calls and clone size come from that table; D and trimming were worked out from the DNA. The table includes roughly 340,000 clones, about 90% detected once. Those enrolled in Seattle joined during active infection and were followed longitudinally afterward. The CDR3 is 15 amino acids. Looked up from germline, CDR1 is SNHLY and CDR2 is FYNNEI. V was pared by 10 bases and J by 3 bases, with 11 bases of the junction left unmatched.

The sample was peripheral blood. This TCR was sampled from a woman in her 70s with COVID-19, enrolled during active disease. The chain is built from TRBV2 and TRBJ1-5, with 8 bases identical to TRBD1. The CDR3 DNA sequence: TGTGCCACTACGCCCGGACAGGGCAACAATCAGCCCCAGCATTTT. Protein sequence: CATTPGQGNNQPQHF.